In its sample, the clone carrying this T cell receptor beta chain was seen many times. The antigen remains unidentified. The entry originates in a study of T cell repertoires in cytomegalovirus infection. Germline loops: CDR1 SGHAT, CDR2 FQNNGV. The CDR3 covers 13 residues. V was cut by 5 bases and J by 4 bases, with 12 bases left in between. MiXCR, applied by TCRdb to the reads, yields one record per CDR3 protein. Of approximately 89,000 distinct CDR3 sequences in the sample, 20% to 30% are singletons; the top ten hold roughly 50%. V usage is TRBV11-2 and J usage is TRBJ2-7; no definite D call. This material consisted of CD8+ T cells from cultured PBMCs, taken from culture after CMV antigen stimulation. The source of this sequence is a human donor in good health (CMV status not recorded). Some clones in this sample may be carry-over from other donors' samples. The CDR3 bases are TGTGCCAGCAGCCTTCAAACGGGTTACGAGCAGTACTTC. The encoded protein is CASSLQTGYEQYF.